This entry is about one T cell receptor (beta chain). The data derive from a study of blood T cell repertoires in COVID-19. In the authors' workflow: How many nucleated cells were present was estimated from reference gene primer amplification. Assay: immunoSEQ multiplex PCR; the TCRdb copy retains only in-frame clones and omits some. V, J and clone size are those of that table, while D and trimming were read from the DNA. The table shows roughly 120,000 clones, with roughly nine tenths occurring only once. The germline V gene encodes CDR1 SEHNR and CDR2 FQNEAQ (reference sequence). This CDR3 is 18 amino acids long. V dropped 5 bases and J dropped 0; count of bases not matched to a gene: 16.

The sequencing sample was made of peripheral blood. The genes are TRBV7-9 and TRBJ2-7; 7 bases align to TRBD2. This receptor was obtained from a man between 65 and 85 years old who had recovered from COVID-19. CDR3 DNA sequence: TGTGCCAGCAGCCACCAGCGGGGCGGCTTTAAACCCTCCTACGAGCAGTACTTC. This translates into CASSHQRGGFKPSYEQYF. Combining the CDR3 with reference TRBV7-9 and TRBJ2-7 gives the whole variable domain DTGVSQNPRHKITKRGQNVTFRCDPISEHNRLYWYRQTLGQGPEFLTYFQNEAQLEKSRLLSDRFSAERPKGSFSTLEIQRTEQGDSAMYLCASSHQRGGFKPSYEQYFGPGTRLTVT.